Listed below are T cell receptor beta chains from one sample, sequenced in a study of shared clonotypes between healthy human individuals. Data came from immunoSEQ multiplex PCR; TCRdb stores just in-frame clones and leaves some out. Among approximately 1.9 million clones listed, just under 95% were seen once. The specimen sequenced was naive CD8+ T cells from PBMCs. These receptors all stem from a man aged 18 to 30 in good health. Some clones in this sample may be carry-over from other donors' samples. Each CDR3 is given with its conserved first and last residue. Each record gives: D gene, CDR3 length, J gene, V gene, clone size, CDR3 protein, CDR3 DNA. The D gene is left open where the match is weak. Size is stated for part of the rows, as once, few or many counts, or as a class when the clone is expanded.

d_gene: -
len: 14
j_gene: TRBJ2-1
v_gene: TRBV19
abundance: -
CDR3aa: CASRGRGANNEQFF
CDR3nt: TGTGCCAGTAGGGGCCGGGGGGCCAACAATGAGCAGTTCTTC

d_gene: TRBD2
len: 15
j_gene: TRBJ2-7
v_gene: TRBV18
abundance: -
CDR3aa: CASSPLGGSSYEQYF
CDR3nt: TGTGCCAGCTCACCACTGGGCGGGAGCTCCTACGAGCAGTACTTC

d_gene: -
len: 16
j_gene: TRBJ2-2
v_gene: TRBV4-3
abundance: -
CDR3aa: CASSQVLVSNTGELFF
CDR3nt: TGCGCCAGCAGCCAAGTTCTTGTCTCGAACACCGGGGAGCTGTTTTTT

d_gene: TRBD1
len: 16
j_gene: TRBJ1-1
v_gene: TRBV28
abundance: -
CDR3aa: CASNIGTGEGVTEAFF
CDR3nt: TGTGCCAGCAATATCGGGACAGGGGAGGGGGTCACTGAAGCTTTCTTT

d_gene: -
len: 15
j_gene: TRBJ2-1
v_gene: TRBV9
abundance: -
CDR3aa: CASSVGRLVSNEQFF
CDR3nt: TGTGCCAGCAGCGTAGGCAGGTTGGTAAGCAATGAGCAGTTCTTC

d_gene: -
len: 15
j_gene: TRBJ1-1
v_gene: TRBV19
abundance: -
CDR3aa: CASNPSGHLNTEAFF
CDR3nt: TGTGCCAGTAATCCATCGGGACACCTGAACACTGAAGCTTTCTTT

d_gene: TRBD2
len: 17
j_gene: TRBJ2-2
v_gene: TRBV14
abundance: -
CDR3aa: CASSPPLAGAGTGELFF
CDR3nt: TGTGCCAGCAGCCCACCCCTAGCGGGAGCCGGCACCGGGGAGCTGTTTTTT

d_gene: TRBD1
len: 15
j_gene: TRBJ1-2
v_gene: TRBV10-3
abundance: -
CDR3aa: CAISDAGGPNYGYTF
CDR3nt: TGTGCCATCAGTGACGCAGGGGGACCGAACTATGGCTACACCTTC

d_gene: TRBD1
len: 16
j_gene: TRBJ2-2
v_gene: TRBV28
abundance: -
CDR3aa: CASSLWDRANTGELFF
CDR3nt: TGTGCCAGCAGTTTATGGGACAGGGCAAACACCGGGGAGCTGTTTTTT

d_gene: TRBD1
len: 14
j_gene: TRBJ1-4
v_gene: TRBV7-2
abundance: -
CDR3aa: CASSNRDRNEKLFF
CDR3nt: TGTGCCAGCAGCAACCGGGACAGGAATGAAAAACTGTTTTTT

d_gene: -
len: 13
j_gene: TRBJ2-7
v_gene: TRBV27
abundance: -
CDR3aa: CASSLTRFGEQYF
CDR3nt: TGTGCCAGCAGTCTCACCCGGTTTGGCGAGCAGTACTTC

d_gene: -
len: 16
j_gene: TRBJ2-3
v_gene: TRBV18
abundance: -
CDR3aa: CASSPPRGLPGDTQYF
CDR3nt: TGTGCCAGCTCACCACCCAGGGGTCTCCCCGGGGATACGCAGTATTTT

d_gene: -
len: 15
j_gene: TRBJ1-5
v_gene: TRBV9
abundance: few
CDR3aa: CASSVGTEPNQPQHF
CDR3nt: TGTGCCAGCAGCGTAGGAACCGAACCTAATCAGCCCCAGCATTTT

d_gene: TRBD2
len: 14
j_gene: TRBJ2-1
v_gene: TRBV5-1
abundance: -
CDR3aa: CASSEGLAGLEQFF
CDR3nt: TGCGCCAGCAGCGAGGGACTAGCGGGCCTCGAGCAGTTCTTC

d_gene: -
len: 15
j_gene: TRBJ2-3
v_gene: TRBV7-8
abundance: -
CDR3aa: CASSPNAQLGDTQYF
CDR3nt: TGTGCCAGCAGCCCCAACGCCCAACTCGGAGATACGCAGTATTTT

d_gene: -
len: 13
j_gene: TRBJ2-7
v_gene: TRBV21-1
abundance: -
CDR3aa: CASSRAESYEQYF
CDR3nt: TGTGCCAGCAGCCGGGCGGAGTCCTACGAGCAGTACTTC

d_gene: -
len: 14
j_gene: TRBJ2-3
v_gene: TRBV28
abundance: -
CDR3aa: CASSSFTSRDTQYF
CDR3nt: TGTGCCAGCAGCTCGTTTACTAGCCGGGATACGCAGTATTTT

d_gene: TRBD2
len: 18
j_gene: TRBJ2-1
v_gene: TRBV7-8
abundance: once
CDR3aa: CASSLGLAGSLSYNEQFF
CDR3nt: TGTGCCAGCAGCTTAGGACTAGCGGGGTCCCTCTCCTACAATGAGCAGTTCTTC

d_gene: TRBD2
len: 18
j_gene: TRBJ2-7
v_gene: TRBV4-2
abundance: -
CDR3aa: CASSPAGLAGGPSYEQYF
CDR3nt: TGTGCCAGCAGCCCCGCCGGGTTAGCGGGAGGCCCCTCCTACGAGCAGTACTTC

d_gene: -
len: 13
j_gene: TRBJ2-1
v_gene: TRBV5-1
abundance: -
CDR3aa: CASSLGDYNEQFF
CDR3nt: TGCGCCAGCAGCTTGGGGGACTACAATGAGCAGTTCTTC

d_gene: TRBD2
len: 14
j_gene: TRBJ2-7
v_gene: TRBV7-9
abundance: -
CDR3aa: CASGIAGGPLEQYF
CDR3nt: TGTGCCAGCGGAATAGCGGGAGGGCCACTCGAGCAGTACTTC

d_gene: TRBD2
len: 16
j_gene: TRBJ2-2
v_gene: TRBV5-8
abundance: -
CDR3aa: CASSFISGSRIGELFF
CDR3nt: TGTGCCAGCAGCTTTATTAGCGGGAGTCGAATCGGGGAGCTGTTTTTT

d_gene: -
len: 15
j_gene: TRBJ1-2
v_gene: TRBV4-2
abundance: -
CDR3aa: CASSTAGRTADGYTF
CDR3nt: TGTGCCAGCAGCACCGCAGGACGTACGGCGGATGGCTACACCTTC

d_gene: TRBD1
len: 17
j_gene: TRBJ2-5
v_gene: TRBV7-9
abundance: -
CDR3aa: CASSSTKGGTGEETQYF
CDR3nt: TGTGCCAGCAGCTCAACAAAAGGGGGGACAGGTGAAGAGACCCAGTACTTC

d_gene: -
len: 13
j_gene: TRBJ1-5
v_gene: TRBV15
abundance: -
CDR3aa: CATSGRRDQPQHF
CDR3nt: TGTGCCACCAGCGGCAGGCGGGATCAGCCCCAGCATTTT